These 25 T cell receptor beta chains originate from one sample sequenced in a study of T cells after posttransplantation cyclophosphamide. The protocol was immunoSEQ multiplex PCR, while the TCRdb copy is restricted to in-frame clones and leaves out a portion. Listed here are over 10,000 clones without any singletons, the top ten holding roughly a quarter. Cyclophosphamide on days +3 and +4 followed busulfan-fludarabine conditioning and a marrow graft. The material was PBMCs, obtained after allogeneic stem cell transplant with posttransplant cyclophosphamide. Receptor source: a female patient aged 40 to 55 who received an allogeneic stem cell transplant from an unrelated donor, was CMV-positive, and had acute GVHD only. Part of the T cell pool may stem from the graft donor.

A few counts support this clone. The chain combines TRBV9 with TRBJ2-1, with 12 nucleotides matching TRBD2. The CDR3 is 20 amino acids. The trim removed 0 bases at V and 0 bases at J, leaving 10 bases unmatched. Germline CDR1 reads SGDLS; CDR2 reads YYNGEE. In nucleotides, the CDR3 is TGTGCCAGCAGCGTAGGGGGCGGACTAGCGGGGAACAGCTCCTACAATGAGCAGTTCTTC. Its translation: CASSVGGGLAGNSSYNEQFF.

This clone was recorded at least ten times. The V gene is TRBV7-9, the J gene TRBJ1-6; the D is unclear. The germline V and J ends were trimmed by 1 base and 9 bases, with 16 bases remaining between them. The CDR3 has 16 residues. Germline CDR1 and CDR2: SEHNR and FQNEAQ (reference sequence). CDR3 sequence: CASSLESPLPGSPLHF. In DNA form, the CDR3 reads TGTGCCAGCAGCTTAGAATCCCCTCTACCCGGTTCACCCCTCCACTTT.

In its sample, this clone was seen a few times. The chain combines TRBV5-1 with TRBJ2-3; 7 nucleotides match TRBD2. CDR1 and CDR2 from the germline V gene are SGHRS and YFSETQ. After removal of 4 bases from V and 7 bases from J, the junction contained 6 bases not matched to a gene. The CDR3 has 13 amino acids. The CDR3 bases are TGCGCCAGCAGCGACCTAGCGGCAAATACGCAGTATTTT. It encodes CASSDLAANTQYF. The full variable domain, in which reference TRBV5-1 and TRBJ2-3 provide the parts outside the CDR3, is KAGVTQTPRYLIKTRGQQVTLSCSPISGHRSVSWYQQTPGQGLQFLFEYFSETQRNKGNFPGRFSGRQFSNSRSEMNVSTLELGDSALYLCASSDLAANTQYFGPGTRLTVL.

The genes are TRBV7-9 and TRBJ1-2; 7 nucleotides agree with TRBD1. CDR1 is SEHNR and CDR2 is FQNEAQ in the germline V gene (reference sequence). CDR3 length: 11 residues. J lost 13 bases, V lost 2 bases, and 4 bases had no gene match. CDR3 sequence (DNA): TGTGCCAGCAGCTTACTACAGGGGTCCACCTTC. This encodes CASSLLQGSTF.

This clone was seen ten or more times. The chain has TRBV28 and TRBJ1-6; tentatively, D is TRBD1 (6 bases). The CDR3 totals 17 residues. Germline CDR1 reads MDHEN; CDR2 reads SYDVKM. V shed 6 bases and J shed 0 bases, with 15 bases lying between them. CDR3 region: CASSLWDTRSYNSPLHF. CDR3 nucleotides: TGTGCCAGCAGCCTCTGGGACACTCGCTCCTATAATTCACCCCTCCACTTT.

On this clone: A read error likely explains this, since a far larger clone differs by one base. This sequence joins TRBV18 and TRBJ2-7; 7 nucleotides align to TRBD1. This CDR3 spans 16 amino acids. Germline V lookup: CDR1 KGHSH, CDR2 LQKENI. CDR3 DNA sequence: TGTGCCAGCTCACCATCCGGGACAGCGAGCTCCTACGAGCGGTACGTC. It encodes CASSPSGTASSYERYV.

This clone was picked up many times. The J gene is TRBJ1-5, the V gene TRBV19; a possible D gene is TRBD1 (5 bases). The V gene's germline CDR1 is LNHDA and CDR2 SQIVND (reference sequence). The CDR3 spans 14 residues. Deletions cut 2 bases from V and 4 bases from J, with 9 bases between. Written as DNA, the CDR3 is TGTGCCAGTAGTATACAGGGTTTTAATCAGCCCCAGCATTTT. Translated, it gives CASSIQGFNQPQHF.

This clone has at least ten counts. V usage is TRBV5-1 and J usage is TRBJ2-7; possibly TRBD2 for D (6 bases). CDR1 and CDR2 (germline): SGHRS, YFSETQ. CDR3 length equals 14 residues. Trimming left V 2 bases short and J 12 bases short, with 21 bases between. The CDR3 region is CASSFGQRREQVYF. The CDR3 region has the DNA TGCGCCAGCAGCTTCGGACAACGACGGGAGCAAGTGTACTTC.

This clone was seen a handful of times. The J gene is TRBJ2-7, the V gene TRBV7-9, with a tentative D call TRBD1 (6 bases). CDR1 is SEHNR and CDR2 is FQNEAQ in the germline V gene (reference sequence). V was trimmed by 0 bases and J by 4 bases, leaving 7 bases between them. CDR3 length: 13 residues. The DNA of the CDR3 is TGTGCCAGCAGCTTAGCGCAGGGGTACGAGCAGTACGTC. This encodes CASSLAQGYEQYV.

This clone was counted ten times or more. The chain combines TRBV6-5 with TRBJ1-1; possibly TRBD1 for D (5 bases). The length of the CDR3 is 14 residues. The V end lost 2 bases, the J end lost 0 bases, and 7 bases lay between the germline ends. Germline V lookup: CDR1 MNHEY, CDR2 SVGAGI. CDR3: CASSYGAVNTEAFF. CDR3 nucleotides: TGTGCCAGCAGTTACGGGGCGGTGAACACTGAAGCTTTCTTT.

In its sample, this clone was seen many times. This chain connects TRBV7-6 to TRBJ1-3; perhaps TRBD1 as D (5 bases). The V end was cut by 0 bases, the J end by 3 bases, with 9 bases between. The V gene's germline CDR1 is SGHVS and CDR2 FNYEAQ. The CDR3 is made up of 15 amino acids. The chain's CDR3 is CASSLASGYGNTIYF. The DNA for the CDR3 is TGTGCCAGCAGCTTAGCGTCAGGGTATGGAAACACCATATATTTT.

This clone was detected many times. The chain recombines TRBV5-1 with TRBJ2-2; TRBD2 agrees at 7 bases. Germline assignment: CDR1 SGHRS and CDR2 YFSETQ. The V and J ends lost 5 bases and 3 bases, in that order; junction bases with no gene match: 7. The CDR3 contains 15 residues. The CDR3 loop is CASSSRRGDTGELFF. CDR3 DNA: TGCGCCAGCAGTTCTCGACGGGGGGACACCGGGGAGCTGTTTTTT.

The rearrangement joins TRBV28 to TRBJ2-1; 9 nucleotides align to TRBD2. With V trimmed by 2 bases and J by 3 bases, 5 bases remained unmatched. Germline V gives CDR1 MDHEN, CDR2 SYDVKM. The CDR3 consists of 16 residues. The CDR3 DNA reads TGTGCCAGCAGTTTAGCGGCGGGAGGGCACTACAATGAGCAGTTCTTC. This codes for CASSLAAGGHYNEQFF.

This clone occurred a few times. The chain employs TRBV18 and TRBJ1-2; 8 bases align to TRBD1. V lost 8 bases and J lost 2; bases outside the gene matches: 16. The CDR3 extends over 17 amino acids. CDR1 and CDR2 from the germline V gene are KGHSH and LQKENI. The CDR3 DNA follows: TGTGCCAGCCATCGAAGAGACAGGGGACCTCTGAACTATGGCTACACCTTC. This codes for CASHRRDRGPLNYGYTF.

The table lists this clone with many counts. This chain links TRBV7-9 with TRBJ2-1, with a tentative D call TRBD2 (5 bases). This CDR3 is built from 14 residues. Looked up from germline, CDR1 is SEHNR and CDR2 is FQNEAQ (reference sequence). Trimming left V 3 bases short and J 3 bases short, with 9 bases between. The CDR3 region is CASSFFGIYNEQFF. For the CDR3, the DNA is TGTGCCAGCAGCTTTTTCGGGATCTACAATGAGCAGTTCTTC.

This clone was detected many times. Other DNA variants within this sample encode the same CDR3. The chain employs TRBV7-2 and TRBJ1-1; D unclear. Germline CDR1 SGHTA, CDR2 FQGNSA. Trimming pared 1 base from V and 0 bases from J, leaving 6 bases between. The CDR3 spans 14 residues. The DNA for the CDR3 is TGTGCCAGCAGCTTAGACCGGGTGAACACTGAAGCTTTCTTT. Amino acids: CASSLDRVNTEAFF.

At least ten counts were recorded for this clone. The chain couples TRBV7-6 to TRBJ2-2; TRBD1 matches 7 bases. Looked up from germline, CDR1 is SGHVS and CDR2 is FNYEAQ. With V trimmed by 1 base and J by 5 bases, 4 bases remained unmatched. CDR3 length: 15 residues. The DNA for the CDR3 is TGTGCCAGCAGCTTAGACAGGGGCGGGACCGGGGAGCTGTTTTTT. Its protein is CASSLDRGGTGELFF.

Only a few counts were recorded for this clone. The chain employs TRBV27 and TRBJ2-5; 8 positions agree with TRBD1. The germline V gene has CDR1 MNHEY and CDR2 SMNVEV (reference sequence). After removal of 4 bases from V and 2 bases from J, the junction contained 12 bases not matched to a gene. CDR3 length equals 17 residues. CDR3 DNA sequence: TGTGCCAGCAGTTCAGCTAACGTCGGGGACAGGCAAGAGACCCAGTACTTC. Encoded protein: CASSSANVGDRQETQYF.

This clone was recorded at least ten times. V gene TRBV29-1 combines with J gene TRBJ1-1; 9 bases agree with TRBD1. CDR1 is SQVTM, CDR2 ANQGSEA, per germline. Germline trimming cut 5 bases from V and 7 bases from J; bases unmatched to any gene: 5. The CDR3 has 12 residues. The CDR3 protein is CSVHRQGVEAFF. The CDR3 DNA reads TGCAGCGTTCACAGACAGGGGGTTGAAGCTTTCTTT.

This clone was counted between two and nine times. The V gene is TRBV27, the J gene TRBJ2-7; TRBD2 agrees at 8 bases. V was pared by 3 bases and J by 4 bases, with 5 bases of the junction left unmatched. CDR3 size: 14 residues. The germline V gene has CDR1 MNHEY and CDR2 SMNVEV (reference sequence). Here the CDR3 reads CASSFTSGAYEQYF. In DNA form, the CDR3 reads TGTGCCAGCAGTTTTACTAGCGGAGCTTACGAGCAGTACTTC.

This clone was counted between two and nine times. The chain carries TRBV5-4 and TRBJ2-5, with a weak D call TRBD1 (5 bases). Trimming shortened V by 6 bases and J by 4 bases, and 16 bases separated the two germline ends. Germline lookup yields CDR1 SGHNT and CDR2 YYREEE (reference sequence). This CDR3 comprises 14 residues. CDR3 residues: CASNMRERGETQYF. CDR3 DNA sequence: TGTGCCAGCAACATGAGAGAAAGGGGAGAGACCCAGTACTTC. Full variable domain (remainder filled in from reference TRBV5-4 and TRBJ2-5): ETGVTQSPTHLIKTRGQQVTLRCSSQSGHNTVSWYQQALGQGPQFIFQYYREEENGRGNFPPRFSGLQFPNYSSELNVNALELDDSALYLCASNMRERGETQYFGPGTRLLVL.

This clone was counted ten times or more. CDR3 sequence: CASSVAGVPNQPQHF. In nucleotides, the CDR3 is TGTGCCAGCAGCGTAGCAGGGGTCCCCAATCAGCCCCAGCATTTT. The J gene is TRBJ1-5, the V gene TRBV9, with TRBD1 as a possible D gene (6 bases). Trimming took 0 bases from V and 3 from J, leaving 10 bases between them. Germline CDR1 is SGDLS and CDR2 is YYNGEE. The CDR3 has 15 amino acids.

This clone was observed at least ten times. In nucleotides, the CDR3 is TGTGCCAGCAGCTCACGCCCGGGACTAGGCTCTGGGGCCAACGTCCTGACTTTC. Its protein is CASSSRPGLGSGANVLTF. The chain links TRBV9 to TRBJ2-6, with 8 nucleotides matching TRBD2. Germline CDR1 is SGDLS and CDR2 is YYNGEE. CDR3 length equals 18 residues. With V trimmed by 4 bases and J by 0 bases, 9 bases remained unmatched. Full variable domain (rest looked up from reference TRBV9 and TRBJ2-6): DSGVTQTPKHLITATGQRVTLRCSPRSGDLSVYWYQQSLDQGLQFLIQYYNGEERAKGNILERFSAQQFPDLHSELNLSSLELGDSALYFCASSSRPGLGSGANVLTFGAGSRLTVL.

This clone was seen ten or more times. V usage is TRBV28 and J usage is TRBJ2-7; 10 bases match TRBD2. CDR1 is MDHEN, CDR2 SYDVKM, per germline. After removal of 6 bases from V and 3 bases from J, the junction contained 8 bases not matched to a gene. The CDR3 extends over 15 amino acids. CDR3: CASRMTSGRIYEQYF. The DNA of the CDR3 is TGTGCCAGCAGGATGACTAGCGGGCGAATCTACGAGCAGTACTTC.

This chain joins TRBV29-1 and TRBJ2-3; TRBD1 aligns across 11 bases. J lost 3 bases, V lost 6 bases, and 20 bases had no gene match. This CDR3 has 19 amino acids. Germline V gene sequence: CDR1 SQVTM, CDR2 ANQGSEA. This chain's CDR3 is CSVLKGPGTGGGITDTQYF. The CDR3 DNA follows: TGCAGCGTCCTAAAGGGTCCCGGGACAGGGGGAGGTATAACAGATACGCAGTATTTT.